The 18 T cell receptor beta chains reported below all come from one sample, sequenced in a study of blood T cell repertoires in COVID-19. The table came from immunoSEQ multiplex PCR; TCRdb's copy has only in-frame clones and leaves some out. The sample holds tens of thousands of clones; about 90% are singletons and the top ten take over 2%. The sequenced material came from peripheral blood. The receptors shown here come from a man between 60 and 70 years old with acute or convalescent COVID-19.

The chain carries TRBV9 and TRBJ2-2, with TRBD2 matching over 12 bases. The CDR3 loop spans 15 amino acids. V was clipped by 2 bases and J by 5 bases; unmatched bases: 1. Germline assignment: CDR1 SGDLS and CDR2 YYNGEE. In nucleotides, the CDR3 is TGTGCCAGCAGCGTTCTAGCGGGAGGGACCGGGGAGCTGTTTTTT. Its translation: CASSVLAGGTGELFF.

This clone was seen once. The chain joins TRBV21-1 to TRBJ1-1; TRBD1, as called in the table, went unchecked against the DNA. TRBV21-1 has pseudogene status. The CDR3 spans 15 residues. The CDR3 bases are TGTGCCAGCAGTACCTCCGGGACAGAGAACACTGAAGCTTTCTTT. The encoded protein is CASSTSGTENTEAFF.

This clone was seen a single time. The V and J genes are TRBV13 and TRBJ1-2, with 7 bases that match TRBD1. J was trimmed by 3 bases and V by 5 bases; bases with no gene match: 12. CDR3 length: 16 amino acids. The V gene's germline CDR1 is PRHDT and CDR2 FYEKMQ (reference sequence). The DNA of the CDR3 is TGTGCCAGCAGCCCCGCTCGACAGGGCCCCGACTATGGCTACACCTTC. Its translation: CASSPARQGPDYGYTF.

The gene calls are TRBV12-5 and TRBJ1-4, with 7 positions matching TRBD1. Trimming took 5 bases from V and 7 from J; bases not matched to a gene: 10. The CDR3 is made up of 15 amino acids. Germline V gives CDR1 LGHNT, CDR2 FRNRAP. The CDR3 sequence: CASGPNTGVSEKLFF. CDR3 sequence (DNA): TGTGCTAGTGGTCCAAATACAGGGGTCTCTGAAAAACTGTTTTTT.

The chain has TRBV19 and TRBJ2-2, with TRBD1 matching over 10 bases. With 8 bases clipped from V and 4 bases from J, the junction kept 10 bases outside the gene matches. This CDR3 region has 16 residues. Germline assignment: CDR1 LNHDA and CDR2 SQIVND (reference sequence). For the CDR3, the DNA is TGTGCCAGTGGATTGTGGACAGGGGGGACCACCGGGGAGCTGTTTTTT. The encoded protein is CASGLWTGGTTGELFF. Full variable domain (rest looked up from reference TRBV19 and TRBJ2-2): DGGITQSPKYLFRKEGQNVTLSCEQNLNHDAMYWYRQDPGQGLRLIYYSQIVNDFQKGDIAEGYSVSREKKESFPLTVTSAQKNPTAFYLCASGLWTGGTTGELFFGEGSRLTVL.

The V gene is TRBV28, the J gene TRBJ1-2, with D unclear. The CDR3 is 14 residues long. Germline CDR1 reads MDHEN; CDR2 reads SYDVKM. V lost 7 bases and J 8 bases, leaving 20 bases between the germline ends. The DNA for the CDR3 is TGTGCCAGCACCCCGGGTCCCGTTGGTAGGGGCTACACCTTC. It translates to CASTPGPVGRGYTF.

The chain uses TRBV6-5 and TRBJ2-5; 8 bases align to TRBD2. CDR1 and CDR2 from the germline V gene are MNHEY and SVGAGI. The CDR3 runs to 14 residues. The V segment lost 6 bases and the J segment 5 bases; nucleotides outside the gene matches: 8. CDR3 sequence: CASSPGLAGETQYF. As DNA, the CDR3 is TGTGCCAGCAGCCCAGGACTAGCCGGCGAGACCCAGTACTTC.

This clone was found once. The rearrangement joins TRBV5-6 to TRBJ2-7, with 11 nucleotides matching TRBD1. Germline V gene data show CDR1 as SGHDT and CDR2 as YYEEEE. The V segment lost 0 bases and the J segment 7 bases; nucleotides outside the gene matches: 15. The CDR3 length is 18 residues. CDR3 sequence reads: CASSLAGTGGSQVGEQYF. CDR3 DNA: TGTGCCAGCAGCTTGGCCGGGACAGGGGGAAGTCAAGTGGGTGAGCAGTACTTC. Full variable domain (missing parts from reference TRBV5-6 and TRBJ2-7): DAGVTQSPTHLIKTRGQQVTLRCSPKSGHDTVSWYQQALGQGPQFIFQYYEEEERQRGNFPDRFSGHQFPNYSSELNVNALLLGDSALYLCASSLAGTGGSQVGEQYFGPGTRLTVT.

The chain couples TRBV9 to TRBJ1-6; D unresolved. This CDR3 has 13 amino acids. Germline CDR1 SGDLS, CDR2 YYNGEE. Trimming left V 4 bases short and J 5 bases short, with 7 bases between. The CDR3 region has the DNA TGTGCCAGCAGCTTGGGAGATAATTCACCCCTCCACTTT. Its protein is CASSLGDNSPLHF.

This chain links TRBV28 with TRBJ1-5, with 12 bases identical to TRBD1. The CDR3 runs to 16 residues. The V and J ends lost 6 bases and 4 bases, in that order; junction bases with no gene match: 7. Germline V gene lookup returns CDR1 MDHEN and CDR2 SYDVKM. CDR3 residues: CASRRMGQGANQPQHF. The CDR3 DNA reads as TGTGCCAGCAGGAGGATGGGACAGGGGGCGAATCAGCCCCAGCATTTT.

CDR3: CASSNSFNTEAFF. In nucleotides, the CDR3 is TGTGCCAGCAGTAACAGCTTCAACACTGAAGCTTTCTTT. This sequence joins TRBV6-2 or TRBV6-3 and TRBJ1-1, with D hard to call. CDR1 is MNHEY and CDR2 is SVGEGT in the germline V gene. Trimming pared 5 bases from V and 2 bases from J, leaving 9 bases between. The CDR3 length is 13 residues.

The chain employs TRBV6-2 or TRBV6-3 and TRBJ2-2; a weak D match, TRBD1 (6 bases). The CDR3 sequence is 15 residues long. V was clipped by 2 bases and J by 0 bases, with 7 bases between them. From germline, CDR1 is MNHEY and CDR2 SVGEGT. The CDR3 DNA follows: TGTGCCAGCAGTTACGGGACAACGAACACCGGGGAGCTGTTTTTT. Its translation: CASSYGTTNTGELFF.

J is TRBJ1-2 and V is TRBV7-9, with D unclear. Trimming pared 1 base from V and 7 bases from J, leaving 7 bases between. The length of the CDR3 is 12 residues. The germline V gene encodes CDR1 SEHNR and CDR2 FQNEAQ (reference sequence). The CDR3: CASSLEEGGYTF. CDR3 DNA: TGTGCCAGCAGCTTAGAAGAGGGTGGCTACACCTTC.

This chain links TRBV24-1 with TRBJ2-1; tentatively, D is TRBD2 (5 bases). Germline V gene sequence: CDR1 KGHDR, CDR2 SFDVKD. This CDR3 has 15 residues. V was cut by 1 base and J by 1 base, with 7 bases left in between. CDR3 region: CATSDLAVSYNEQFF. The DNA of the CDR3 is TGTGCCACCAGTGATTTAGCGGTTTCCTACAATGAGCAGTTCTTC.

This chain uses TRBV19 with TRBJ1-5; 7 bases are a match to TRBD1. Trimming took 5 bases from V and 7 from J; bases not matched to a gene: 5. This CDR3 is 13 amino acids long. The germline V gene encodes CDR1 LNHDA and CDR2 SQIVND (reference sequence). CDR3 loop: CASSAGGGQPQHF. CDR3 sequence (DNA): TGTGCCAGTAGTGCAGGAGGGGGCCAGCCCCAGCATTTT.

The chain has TRBV7-9 and TRBJ1-5, with 7 nucleotides matching TRBD1. The CDR3 spans 17 residues. CDR1 is SEHNR and CDR2 is FQNEAQ in the germline V gene (reference sequence). V dropped 0 bases and J dropped 2; count of bases not matched to a gene: 7. The CDR3 DNA sequence: TGTGCCAGCAGCTTAGCCAGGGGGTATGACGGCAATCAGCCCCAGCATTTT. This codes for CASSLARGYDGNQPQHF.

V and J are TRBV12-3 or TRBV12-4 and TRBJ2-1; 9 nucleotides match TRBD1. The CDR3 totals 13 residues. Unmatched junction bases numbered 6, after V lost 5 bases and J lost 10 bases. The CDR3 reads CASSPGTGKEQFF. The CDR3 nucleotides are TGTGCCAGCAGTCCCGGGACAGGGAAAGAGCAGTTCTTC.

The J gene is TRBJ1-1, the V gene TRBV15; D is uncertain. Deletions cut 0 bases from V and 1 base from J, with 9 bases between. The CDR3 is 15 residues long. Germline CDR1 and CDR2: LNHNV and YYDKDF (reference sequence). The CDR3 here is CATSRENPGNTEAFF. The DNA for the CDR3 is TGTGCCACCAGCAGAGAGAACCCAGGGAACACTGAAGCTTTCTTT.